The 2 T cell receptor beta chains below were found in one sample sequenced in a study of blood T cell repertoires in COVID-19. TCRdb's table, derived via immunoSEQ multiplex PCR, lists solely in-frame clones and lacks some. The sample holds some 120,000 clones; around three quarters are singletons and the top ten take approximately 10%. Source material: peripheral blood. These receptors all stem from a human donor in a cohort sampled during active COVID-19.

The chain couples TRBV5-6 to TRBJ1-4, with D possibly TRBD1 on 6 matching bases. Germline V CDR1 and CDR2: SGHDT, YYEEEE. The CDR3 loop spans 16 amino acids. Trimming cost V 4 bases and J 7 bases, with 20 bases left between them. In DNA, the CDR3 is TGTGCCAGCAGCGCCGTAGACCGGACAGAGGTTGAAAAACTGTTTTTT. Translating it yields CASSAVDRTEVEKLFF. Based on the CDR3 plus reference TRBV5-6 and TRBJ1-4, the full variable domain is DAGVTQSPTHLIKTRGQQVTLRCSPKSGHDTVSWYQQALGQGPQFIFQYYEEEERQRGNFPDRFSGHQFPNYSSELNVNALLLGDSALYLCASSAVDRTEVEKLFFGSGTQLSVL.

The chain combines TRBV18 with TRBJ2-7, with D possibly matching TRBD1 (5 bases). The CDR3 covers 12 residues. The V end was cut by 2 bases, the J end by 13 bases, with 15 bases between. Germline-derived CDR1 and CDR2 are KGHSH and LQKENI. CDR3 nucleotide sequence: TGTGCCAGCTCACCAACAGGTCAACAGCTTTACTTC. This translates into CASSPTGQQLYF.